These 5 T cell receptor beta chains were all obtained from the same sample, sequenced in a study of blood T cell repertoires in COVID-19. The protocol was immunoSEQ multiplex PCR, while the TCRdb copy is restricted to in-frame clones and leaves out a portion. In the table there are about 150,000 clones, under 85% of which are singletons. Sequencing used peripheral blood. The receptors derive from a woman over 75 with acute or convalescent COVID-19.

The chain uses TRBV4-2 and TRBJ1-2, with D tentatively TRBD1 (6 bases). The V gene lost 4 bases and the J gene lost 6 bases, with 15 bases spanning the gap. Germline CDR1 LGHNA, CDR2 YNFKEQ. The CDR3 covers 14 residues. The DNA of the CDR3 is TGTGCCAGCAGCCCTTGGGACATTCAGGATGGCTACACCTTC. It encodes CASSPWDIQDGYTF.

The CDR3 protein is CASSFTGTVDTEAFF. The CDR3 DNA follows: TGCGCCAGCAGCTTTACCGGGACAGTAGACACTGAAGCTTTCTTT. This chain links TRBV5-1 with TRBJ1-1; 7 nucleotides line up with TRBD1. This CDR3 spans 15 amino acids. Per germline, CDR1 SGHRS and CDR2 YFSETQ. V lost 2 bases and J lost 3; bases outside the gene matches: 7.

The chain employs TRBV5-6 and TRBJ2-1; no clear D. CDR3 length: 12 amino acids. V was cut by 2 bases and J by 4 bases, with 4 bases left in between. From germline, CDR1 is SGHDT and CDR2 YYEEEE. The CDR3 nucleotides read TGTGCCAGCAGCTTATCTTACAATGAGCAGTTCTTC. Its protein product is CASSLSYNEQFF.

The gene calls are TRBV7-2 and TRBJ1-1; no reliable D call. V lost 7 bases, J lost 0 bases, and 9 bases lay in between. The CDR3 consists of 13 residues. Germline assignment: CDR1 SGHTA and CDR2 FQGNSA. The CDR3 is CASKTYMNTEAFF. The CDR3 DNA sequence: TGTGCCAGCAAGACATACATGAACACTGAAGCTTTCTTT.

The V call is TRBV6-5, the J call TRBJ1-2, with 10 bases matching TRBD1. The CDR3 totals 15 residues. V was pared by 5 bases and J by 4 bases, with 7 bases of the junction left unmatched. Germline assignment: CDR1 MNHEY and CDR2 SVGAGI. DNA for the CDR3: TGTGCCAGCAGTAGAGACAGGGGGCTGAGCTATGGCTACACCTTC. This sequence encodes CASSRDRGLSYGYTF.